Detailed here is one T cell receptor beta chain. The antigen remains undetermined. V dropped 1 base and J dropped 9 bases, with 7 bases sitting between them. CDR3 length: 12 amino acids. The V gene's germline CDR1 is SEHNR and CDR2 FQNEAQ (reference sequence). Deep-level running was used for the assay. Data came from immunoSEQ multiplex PCR; TCRdb stores just in-frame clones and leaves some out. This table holds fewer than 800,000 clones, about 90% found once. This sample is part of a study of shared clonotypes between healthy human individuals. It was CD45RO-negative cells, positively selected for CCR7, that made up naive CD8 cells, with terminally differentiated effector memory CD45RA+ cells excluded. Study-wide results and caveats: What naive subsets generally showed was a larger estimated richness than memory subsets showed.

This sequence originates from a man aged 30-40 years in good health. Sequenced input: naive CD8+ T cells sorted from blood. The J gene is TRBJ2-1, the V gene TRBV7-9; D not certain. The DNA for the CDR3 is TGTGCCAGCAGCTTAGTCGGGTTTGAGCAGTTCTTC. Amino acid sequence: CASSLVGFEQFF.